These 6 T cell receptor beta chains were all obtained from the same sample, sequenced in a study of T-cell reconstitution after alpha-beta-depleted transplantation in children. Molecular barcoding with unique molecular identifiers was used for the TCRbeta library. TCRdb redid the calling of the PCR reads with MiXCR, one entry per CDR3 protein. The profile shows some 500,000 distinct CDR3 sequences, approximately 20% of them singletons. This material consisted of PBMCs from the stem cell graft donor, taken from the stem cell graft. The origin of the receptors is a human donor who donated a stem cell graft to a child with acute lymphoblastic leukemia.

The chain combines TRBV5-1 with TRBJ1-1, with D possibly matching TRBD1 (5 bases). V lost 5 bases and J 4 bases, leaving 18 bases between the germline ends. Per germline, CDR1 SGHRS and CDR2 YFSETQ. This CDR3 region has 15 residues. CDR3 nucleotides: TGCGCCAGCAGTCACGGATGGGTTGGGGGCACTGAAGCTTTCTTT. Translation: CASSHGWVGGTEAFF.

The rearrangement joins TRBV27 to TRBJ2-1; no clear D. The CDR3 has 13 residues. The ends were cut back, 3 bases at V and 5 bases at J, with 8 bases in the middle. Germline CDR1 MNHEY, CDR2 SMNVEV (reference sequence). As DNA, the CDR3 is TGTGCCAGCAGTTTTCTGGCAGACAATGAGCAGTTCTTC. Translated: CASSFLADNEQFF.

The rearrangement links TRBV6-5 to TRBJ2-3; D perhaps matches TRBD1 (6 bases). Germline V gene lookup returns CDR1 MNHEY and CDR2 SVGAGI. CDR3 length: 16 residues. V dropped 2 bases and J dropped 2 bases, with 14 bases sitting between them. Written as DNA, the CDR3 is TGTGCCAGCAGTTACGAACCTACAGGGAACACAGATACGCAGTATTTT. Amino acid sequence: CASSYEPTGNTDTQYF.

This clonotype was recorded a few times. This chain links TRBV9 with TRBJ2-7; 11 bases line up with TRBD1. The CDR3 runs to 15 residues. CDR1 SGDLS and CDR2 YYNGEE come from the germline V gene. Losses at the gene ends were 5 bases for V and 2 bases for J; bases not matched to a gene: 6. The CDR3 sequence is CASRSAGQGAYEQYF. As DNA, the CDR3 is TGTGCCAGCAGGTCCGCGGGACAGGGGGCCTACGAGCAGTACTTC.

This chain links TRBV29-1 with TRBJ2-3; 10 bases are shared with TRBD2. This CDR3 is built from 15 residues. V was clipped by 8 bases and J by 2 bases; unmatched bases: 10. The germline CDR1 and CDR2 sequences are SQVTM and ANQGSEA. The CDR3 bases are TGCAGCTCCTCGCGACTAGCGGGCCTCACAGATACGCAGTATTTT. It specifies CSSSRLAGLTDTQYF.

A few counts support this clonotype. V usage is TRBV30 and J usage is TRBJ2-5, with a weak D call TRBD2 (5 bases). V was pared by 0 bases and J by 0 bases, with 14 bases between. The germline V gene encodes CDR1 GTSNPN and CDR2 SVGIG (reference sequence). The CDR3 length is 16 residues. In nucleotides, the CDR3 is TGTGCCTGGAGTGTAAAGTTCCGGCGGGACCAAGAGACCCAGTACTTC. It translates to CAWSVKFRRDQETQYF.